Presented here are 30 T cell receptor beta chains from one specimen sequenced in a study of T cells after yellow fever vaccination. Using its own MiXCR run on the 5' RACE reads, TCRdb lists one record per CDR3 protein. The sample consists of 250,000 to 400,000 distinct CDR3 sequences, 3.5% to 5% of them appearing once. This specimen consisted of PBMCs, obtained 15 days after the yellow fever booster vaccination. The receptors come from a man between 18 and 29 years old who received the YFV17D yellow fever vaccine.

This clonotype was detected many times. An end of the junction differs from the germline gene, which may be a read error. The gene calls are TRBV12-3 or TRBV12-4 and TRBJ2-3; D not resolved. The CDR3 extends over 14 amino acids. In DNA, the CDR3 is TGCGCCAGCAGCCCCGCCGGATCCACAGATACGCAGTATTTT. Protein: CASSPAGSTDTQYF.

The chain couples TRBV12-3 or TRBV12-4 to TRBJ2-1, with D perhaps matching TRBD2 (6 bases). The CDR3 has 16 amino acids. V dropped 4 bases and J dropped 1 base, with 14 bases sitting between them. CDR3 in DNA: TGTGCCAGCAGTTCGCCCCCCGCGGGGTCCTACAATGAGCAGTTCTTC. Translated: CASSSPPAGSYNEQFF.

This clonotype showed up many times. The chain links TRBV7-8 to TRBJ2-1; 7 nucleotides align to TRBD2. Per the germline V gene, CDR1 is SGHVS and CDR2 is FQNEAQ. CDR3 length: 16 residues. J gave up 5 bases and V 1 base, and 8 bases lay outside the gene matches. The CDR3 loop is CASSLGQAGWDNEQFF. CDR3 sequence (DNA): TGTGCCAGCAGCTTAGGACAAGCGGGGTGGGACAATGAGCAGTTCTTC.

This clonotype was picked up a small number of times. The rearrangement joins TRBV7-9 to TRBJ1-2; D is perhaps TRBD1 (5 bases). CDR3 length: 14 residues. CDR1 is SEHNR, CDR2 FQNEAQ, per germline (reference sequence). Trimming shortened V by 5 bases and J by 0 bases, and 10 bases separated the two germline ends. This CDR3 is CASSGTQANYGYTF. CDR3 bases: TGTGCCAGCAGCGGGACGCAAGCTAACTATGGCTACACCTTC.

V usage is TRBV7-9 and J usage is TRBJ1-1; D unclear. V lost 2 bases to trimming and J lost 4 bases, with 14 bases between them. This CDR3 contains 15 residues. Germline V lookup: CDR1 SEHNR, CDR2 FQNEAQ (reference sequence). The CDR3: CASSLMVGLGTEAFF. The CDR3, as DNA: TGTGCCAGCAGCTTAATGGTGGGGTTGGGCACTGAAGCTTTCTTT.

This clonotype was seen more than once but under ten times. The chain links TRBV29-1 to TRBJ1-2; maybe TRBD1 (6 bases). V lost 8 bases and J 4 bases, leaving 17 bases between the germline ends. In germline, CDR1 is SQVTM, CDR2 ANQGSEA. This CDR3 region has 13 residues. CDR3 bases: TGCAGCCTAGGTGAGGGGGACACCTATGGCTACACCTTC. Translating gives CSLGEGDTYGYTF.

This clonotype has just a few counts. This sequence joins TRBV5-1 and TRBJ2-3, with D uncertain. Germline V lookup: CDR1 SGHRS, CDR2 YFSETQ. The CDR3 sequence is 14 residues long. V was pared by 0 bases and J by 3 bases, with 8 bases between. The CDR3: CASSLVPETDTQYF. The CDR3 bases are TGCGCCAGCAGCTTGGTCCCGGAAACAGATACGCAGTATTTT.

This clonotype was counted many times. The chain carries TRBV6-5 and TRBJ1-2; perhaps TRBD1 as D (5 bases). Trimming left V 8 bases short and J 1 base short, with 17 bases between. The CDR3 contains 15 residues. Germline lookup yields CDR1 MNHEY and CDR2 SVGAGI. CDR3 nucleotides: TGTGCCAGCGCGGATCCACCGGGGGGTAACTATGGCTACACCTTC. Translating gives CASADPPGGNYGYTF.

In its sample, this clonotype was seen many times. The chain's CDR3 is CASSQGQGAGNTIYF. The CDR3, as DNA: TGCGCCAGCAGCCAGGGACAGGGAGCTGGAAACACCATATATTTT. This chain uses TRBV5-1 with TRBJ1-3, with 9 bases that match TRBD1. Trimming cost V 4 bases and J 2 bases; bases outside gene matches: 4. Germline CDR1 reads SGHRS; CDR2 reads YFSETQ. The CDR3 has 15 amino acids.

V is TRBV14 and J is TRBJ2-7; a weak D match, TRBD1 (5 bases). Trimming removed 0 bases from V and 9 bases from J, with 9 bases in between. The CDR3 is 12 amino acids. Germline CDR1 reads SGHDN; CDR2 reads FVKESK. CDR3 in DNA: TGTGCCAGCAGCCAAGAAAGGGGTGCGCAGTACTTC. Protein: CASSQERGAQYF. Using reference TRBV14 and TRBJ2-7 for the parts outside the CDR3, the full variable domain is EAGVTQFPSHSVIEKGQTVTLRCDPISGHDNLYWYRRVMGKEIKFLLHFVKESKQDESGMPNNRFLAERTGGTYSTLKVQPAELEDSGVYFCASSQERGAQYFGPGTRLTVT.

Ten or more counts support this clonotype. The chain joins TRBV20-1 to TRBJ1-6, with a weak D call TRBD1 (5 bases). From germline, CDR1 is DFQATT and CDR2 SNEGSKA (reference sequence). CDR3 size: 13 residues. With 5 bases removed from V and 4 bases from J, the gap between germline ends came to 9 bases. The CDR3 DNA follows: TGCAGTGCTTTCACAGGTTATAATTCACCCCTCCACTTT. Translation: CSAFTGYNSPLHF.

This clonotype came up many times. This chain links TRBV5-1 with TRBJ1-1, with 8 bases identical to TRBD1. The ends lost 4 bases at V and 3 bases at J; junction bases unmatched: 8. CDR1 and CDR2 from the germline V gene are SGHRS and YFSETQ. The CDR3 runs 15 residues. This chain's CDR3 is CASSATGEFDTEAFF. The DNA of the CDR3 is TGCGCCAGCAGCGCGACAGGGGAGTTCGACACTGAAGCTTTCTTT. Drawing the rest from reference TRBV5-1 and TRBJ1-1, the complete variable domain is KAGVTQTPRYLIKTRGQQVTLSCSPISGHRSVSWYQQTPGQGLQFLFEYFSETQRNKGNFPGRFSGRQFSNSRSEMNVSTLELGDSALYLCASSATGEFDTEAFFGQGTRLTVV.

This clonotype was seen many times. The chain has TRBV5-1 and TRBJ1-5; 7 positions match TRBD1. From germline, CDR1 is SGHRS and CDR2 YFSETQ. V dropped 4 bases and J dropped 1; count of bases not matched to a gene: 5. The CDR3 consists of 15 residues. The CDR3 sequence is CASSQGEVSNQPQHF. The CDR3, as DNA: TGCGCCAGCAGCCAGGGGGAAGTGAGCAATCAGCCCCAGCATTTT.

This clonotype occurred many times. The chain is built from TRBV7-9 and TRBJ1-5; no clear D. The V gene's germline CDR1 is SEHNR and CDR2 FQNEAQ (reference sequence). The CDR3 has 12 amino acids. Trimming left V 3 bases short and J 3 bases short, with 3 bases between. The CDR3 region is CASSFNNQPQHF. CDR3 coding DNA: TGTGCCAGCAGCTTTAACAATCAGCCCCAGCATTTT. Drawing the rest from reference TRBV7-9 and TRBJ1-5, the complete variable domain is DTGVSQNPRHKITKRGQNVTFRCDPISEHNRLYWYRQTLGQGPEFLTYFQNEAQLEKSRLLSDRFSAERPKGSFSTLEIQRTEQGDSAMYLCASSFNNQPQHFGDGTRLSIL.

This clonotype was found many times. The V call is TRBV6-5, the J call TRBJ2-7; weak D call: TRBD1 (6 bases). CDR3 length equals 15 residues. Between the trimmed V and J ends, which lost 4 bases and 4 bases, there was a span of 17 bases. Looked up from germline, CDR1 is MNHEY and CDR2 is SVGAGI. For the CDR3, the DNA is TGTGCCAGCAGTTTAGCCCCGACAGGCATGTACGAGCAGTACGTC. Its protein is CASSLAPTGMYEQYV.

This clonotype appeared many times. This rearrangement joins TRBV7-2 to TRBJ2-7; TRBD1 matches at 9 bases. The V segment lost 5 bases and the J segment 5 bases; nucleotides outside the gene matches: 10. Germline V gene data show CDR1 as SGHTA and CDR2 as FQGNSA. This CDR3 spans 15 amino acids. CDR3 amino acids: CASSLRDRASHEQYF. The CDR3 DNA sequence: TGTGCCAGCAGCCTCCGGGACAGGGCTTCCCACGAGCAGTACTTC.

This clonotype was seen a few times. The J gene is TRBJ1-1, the V gene TRBV7-2, with 10 bases that match TRBD1. V gave up 5 bases and J gave up 4 bases; unmatched junction bases: 16. Germline V gene data show CDR1 as SGHTA and CDR2 as FQGNSA. This CDR3 comprises 18 residues. CDR3 DNA sequence: TGTGCCAGCAGCCCACTACCGGGACAGGGGAGCGACGGCACTGAAGCTTTCTTT. Translating gives CASSPLPGQGSDGTEAFF.

This clonotype was counted many times. The CDR3 protein is CASSQRWGATYEQYF. The CDR3 nucleotides read TGCGCCAGCAGCCAAAGATGGGGGGCCACATACGAGCAGTACTTC. The chain is built from TRBV4-3 and TRBJ2-7; TRBD1 or TRBD2 may be the D gene (6 bases each). The CDR3 sequence is 15 residues long. CDR1 is LGHNA, CDR2 YSLEER, per germline. The V end was cut by 2 bases, the J end by 4 bases, with 15 bases between.

This clonotype was observed at least ten times. This chain links TRBV5-1 with TRBJ2-7, with 11 bases lining up with TRBD2. The CDR3 is made up of 14 amino acids. The junction had 2 bases not matched to a gene; V was cut back by 3 bases and J by 3 bases. Germline V CDR1 and CDR2: SGHRS, YFSETQ. The CDR3, as DNA: TGCGCCAGCAGCTCGACTAGCGGGATCTACGAGCAGTACTTC. This sequence encodes CASSSTSGIYEQYF.

The chain recombines TRBV6-2 or TRBV6-3 with TRBJ2-7, with D possibly matching TRBD1 (6 bases). The CDR3 is made up of 15 amino acids. The V gene's germline CDR1 is MNHEY and CDR2 SVGEGT. V lost 6 bases and J 5 bases, leaving 20 bases between the germline ends. The CDR3: CASSTGSWHLDEQYV. The CDR3 bases are TGTGCCAGCAGCACAGGGTCGTGGCACTTGGACGAGCAGTACGTC.

This clonotype was recorded once. The rearrangement uses TRBV7-7 and TRBJ2-7, with D hard to call. The CDR3 spans 13 residues. The germline gives CDR1 SSHAT, CDR2 FNYEAQ (reference sequence). Trimming pared 7 bases from V and 0 bases from J, leaving 10 bases between. The CDR3 here is CASNGSISYEQYF. The DNA of the CDR3 is TGTGCCAGCAACGGGTCCATCTCCTACGAGCAGTACTTC.

The chain links TRBV5-1 to TRBJ1-5; D gene ambiguous. Germline V gives CDR1 SGHRS, CDR2 YFSETQ. The CDR3 is made up of 14 amino acids. Trimming stripped 2 bases from V and 5 bases from J, with 11 bases between. The CDR3 is CASSFASGDQPQHF. CDR3 nucleotides: TGCGCCAGCAGCTTCGCAAGCGGGGATCAGCCCCAGCATTTT. Variable domain in full (rest from reference TRBV5-1 and TRBJ1-5): KAGVTQTPRYLIKTRGQQVTLSCSPISGHRSVSWYQQTPGQGLQFLFEYFSETQRNKGNFPGRFSGRQFSNSRSEMNVSTLELGDSALYLCASSFASGDQPQHFGDGTRLSIL.

This clonotype was seen many times. The V call is TRBV4-3, the J call TRBJ2-1, with D possibly TRBD2 on 5 matching bases. Germline-derived CDR1 and CDR2 are LGHNA and YSLEER. V was pared by 0 bases and J by 7 bases, with 34 bases between. The CDR3 runs to 22 residues. CDR3 in DNA: TGCGCCAGCAGCCAAGAGAGCCCCGGTCTGATCACCGATAGAGAGGGCCCAAATGAGCAGTTCTTC. Encoded protein: CASSQESPGLITDREGPNEQFF.

This chain links TRBV29-1 with TRBJ1-2; 10 nucleotides agree with TRBD1. The CDR3 totals 13 residues. CDR1 and CDR2 from the germline V gene are SQVTM and ANQGSEA. Trimming cost V 5 bases and J 3 bases; bases outside gene matches: 3. The CDR3 DNA reads TGCAGCGTTCCTGACAGGGGGCACTATGGCTACACCTTC. This gives the protein CSVPDRGHYGYTF.

This clonotype has just a few counts. For the CDR3, the DNA is TGTGCCAGCAGCTCCGACAGGGGGGCCGGGGAGCTGTTTTTT. This encodes CASSSDRGAGELFF. The chain links TRBV7-2 to TRBJ2-2; TRBD1 matches at 9 bases. V shed 4 bases, J shed 6 bases, and the junction held 3 bases outside the gene matches. This CDR3 has 14 residues. Germline CDR1 SGHTA, CDR2 FQGNSA. Supplemented by reference TRBV7-2 and TRBJ2-2, the full variable domain reads GAGVSQSPSNKVTEKGKDVELRCDPISGHTALYWYRQSLGQGLEFLIYFQGNSAPDKSGLPSDRFSAERTGGSVSTLTIQRTQQEDSAVYLCASSSDRGAGELFFGEGSRLTVL.

V gene TRBV30 combines with J gene TRBJ2-6; D tentatively reads TRBD1 or TRBD2 (5 bases each). The germline CDR1 and CDR2 sequences are GTSNPN and SVGIG (reference sequence). This CDR3 has 16 amino acids. V was pared by 8 bases and J by 0 bases, with 17 bases between. Written as DNA, the CDR3 is TGTGCCAGGACAAGGGAGTTCCCCTCTGGGGCCAACGTCCTGACTTTC. Its translation: CARTREFPSGANVLTF. Complete variable domain (other parts from reference TRBV30 and TRBJ2-6): SQTIHQWPATLVQPVGSPLSLECTVEGTSNPNLYWYRQAAGRGLQLLFYSVGIGQISSEVPQNLSASRPQDRQFILSSKKLLLSDSGFYLCARTREFPSGANVLTFGAGSRLTVL.

This clonotype has a handful of counts. The rearrangement joins TRBV7-9 to TRBJ2-5; TRBD1 agrees at 7 bases. V lost 5 bases, J lost 1 base, and 7 bases stayed unmatched. Germline lookup yields CDR1 SEHNR and CDR2 FQNEAQ (reference sequence). The CDR3 is 15 residues long. The CDR3 DNA follows: TGTGCCAGCAGCGCGACCGACAGGGCCCAAGAGACCCAGTACTTC. Translated, it gives CASSATDRAQETQYF.

This clonotype came up a few times. The V and J genes are TRBV5-8 and TRBJ1-2, with D tentatively TRBD1 (5 bases). V lost 0 bases to trimming and J lost 4 bases, with 10 bases between them. This CDR3 region has 14 residues. Germline V CDR1 and CDR2: SGHTS, YDEGEE. The CDR3 DNA sequence: TGTGCCAGCAGCTTGGAGGGGCATGCCTATGGCTACACCTTC. It translates to CASSLEGHAYGYTF.

This clonotype was found many times. This chain links TRBV20-1 with TRBJ1-1; the D gene is possibly TRBD1 (5 bases). The V and J ends lost 0 bases and 5 bases respectively, with 16 bases between them. This CDR3 spans 15 amino acids. Germline assignment: CDR1 DFQATT and CDR2 SNEGSKA (reference sequence). The CDR3 loop reads CSARDPGASGTEAFF. CDR3 sequence (DNA): TGCAGTGCTAGAGATCCTGGGGCGAGTGGAACTGAAGCTTTCTTT.

This clonotype was observed a few times. The chain recombines TRBV7-8 with TRBJ1-5; 7 bases map to TRBD1. J was trimmed by 5 bases and V by 5 bases; bases with no gene match: 9. CDR3 length: 15 residues. Germline assignment: CDR1 SGHVS and CDR2 FQNEAQ. The CDR3 nucleotides read TGTGCCAGCAGCCCAGTCCAGGGGGAACATCAGCCCCAGCATTTT. Translation gives CASSPVQGEHQPQHF.